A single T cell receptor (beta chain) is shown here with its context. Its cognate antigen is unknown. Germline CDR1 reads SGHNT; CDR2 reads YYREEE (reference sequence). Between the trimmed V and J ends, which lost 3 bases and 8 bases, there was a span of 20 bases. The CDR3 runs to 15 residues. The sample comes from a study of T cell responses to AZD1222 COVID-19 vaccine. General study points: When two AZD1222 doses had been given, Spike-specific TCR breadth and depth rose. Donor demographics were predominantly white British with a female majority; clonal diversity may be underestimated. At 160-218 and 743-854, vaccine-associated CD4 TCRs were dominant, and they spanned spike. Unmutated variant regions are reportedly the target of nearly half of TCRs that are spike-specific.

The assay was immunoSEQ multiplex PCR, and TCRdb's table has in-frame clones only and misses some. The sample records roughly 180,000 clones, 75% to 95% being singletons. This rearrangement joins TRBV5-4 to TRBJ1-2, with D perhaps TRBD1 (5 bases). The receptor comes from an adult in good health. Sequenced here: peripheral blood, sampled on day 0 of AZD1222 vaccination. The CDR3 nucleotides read TGTGCCAGCAGCTCCAAAGCCGGGACCCCGGAAGGCTACACCTTC. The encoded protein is CASSSKAGTPEGYTF. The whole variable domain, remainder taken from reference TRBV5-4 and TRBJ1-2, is ETGVTQSPTHLIKTRGQQVTLRCSSQSGHNTVSWYQQALGQGPQFIFQYYREEENGRGNFPPRFSGLQFPNYSSELNVNALELDDSALYLCASSSKAGTPEGYTFGSGTRLTVV.